These 28 T cell receptor beta chains were all obtained from the same sample, sequenced in a study of blood T cell repertoires in COVID-19. Repertoires were generated with immunoSEQ multiplex PCR, while TCRdb's copy carries only in-frame clones and drops some. The sample has almost 400,000 clones, roughly 90% seen once. Specimen: PBMCs or T cells enriched from blood (not recorded which). These receptors were collected from a woman in her twenties or thirties who had recovered from COVID-19.

V and J are TRBV5-1 and TRBJ1-4, with 12 bases matching TRBD1. This CDR3 has 22 amino acids. Germline trimming cut 1 base from V and 3 bases from J; bases unmatched to any gene: 19. Germline V gene sequence: CDR1 SGHRS, CDR2 YFSETQ. The CDR3 is CASSLRPPGQGAPGLANEKLFF. The CDR3 region has the DNA TGCGCCAGCAGCTTGCGCCCACCGGGACAGGGGGCGCCGGGGTTGGCTAATGAAAAACTGTTTTTT.

V is TRBV18 and J is TRBJ2-5; 8 positions agree with TRBD2. The CDR3 is 16 amino acids. Losses at the gene ends were 5 bases for V and 3 bases for J; bases not matched to a gene: 11. Germline V gives CDR1 KGHSH, CDR2 LQKENI. In nucleotides, the CDR3 is TGTGCCAGCTCATCCCAGATCCCGGGGGGGAAAGAGACCCAGTACTTC. Its protein is CASSSQIPGGKETQYF.

The chain joins TRBV21-1 to TRBJ1-1; the table's D call TRBD1 went unverified against the DNA. TRBV21-1 constitutes a pseudogene. The CDR3 totals 14 residues. The CDR3 DNA follows: TGTGCCATACGGAGACAGGACATGAACACTGAAGCTTTCTTT. As protein: CAIRRQDMNTEAFF.

The V and J genes are TRBV5-6 and TRBJ1-2; D might be TRBD1 (6 bases). CDR1 SGHDT and CDR2 YYEEEE come from the germline V gene. The CDR3 runs 14 residues. Trimming cost V 4 bases and J 4 bases, with 14 bases left between them. The CDR3 sequence is CASSGPGARYGYTF. The CDR3 nucleotides read TGTGCCAGCAGCGGACCAGGGGCACGCTATGGCTACACCTTC.

This chain uses TRBV15 with TRBJ2-7; D is uncertain. Trimming stripped 6 bases from V and 1 base from J, with 10 bases between. Germline V gene lookup returns CDR1 LNHNV and CDR2 YYDKDF (reference sequence). This CDR3 region has 13 residues. The CDR3 DNA sequence: TGTGCCACCAGGACGGGTGGATCCTACGAGCAGTACTTC. Translated, it gives CATRTGGSYEQYF.

CDR3 region: CASSRAGGSTDTQYF. In nucleotides, the CDR3 is TGTGCCAGCAGCCGGGCGGGGGGGAGCACAGATACGCAGTATTTT. The chain uses TRBV4-2 and TRBJ2-3; 9 nucleotides align to TRBD2. V was pared by 4 bases and J by 0 bases, with 2 bases of the junction left unmatched. This CDR3 contains 15 residues. CDR1 is LGHNA and CDR2 is YNFKEQ in the germline V gene.

The gene calls are TRBV30 and TRBJ1-2; D remains unclear. CDR1 and CDR2 from the germline V gene are GTSNPN and SVGIG (reference sequence). The CDR3 contains 13 residues. Trimming pared 3 bases from V and 3 bases from J, leaving 11 bases between. The CDR3, as DNA: TGTGCCTGGAGCGACGACATTTACTATGGCTACACCTTC. Amino acids: CAWSDDIYYGYTF.

This chain connects TRBV9 to TRBJ1-3; the match to TRBD1 covers 7 bases. The germline CDR1 and CDR2 sequences are SGDLS and YYNGEE. V gave up 0 bases and J gave up 0 bases; unmatched junction bases: 3. This CDR3 has 16 amino acids. CDR3 in amino acids: CASSVAGTDSGNTIYF. In nucleotides, the CDR3 is TGTGCCAGCAGCGTAGCAGGGACAGACTCTGGAAACACCATATATTTT.

The chain joins TRBV12-3 or TRBV12-4 to TRBJ2-7; D unclear. There are 12 residues in the CDR3. V was trimmed by 4 bases and J by 2 bases, leaving 6 bases between them. CDR3 amino acids: CASSSGPYEQYF. DNA of the CDR3: TGTGCCAGCAGTTCTGGCCCCTACGAGCAGTACTTC.

This chain links TRBV30 with TRBJ2-6, with D possibly matching TRBD1 (6 bases). This CDR3 is built from 13 residues. Germline V gene data show CDR1 as GTSNPN and CDR2 as SVGIG (reference sequence). V was pared by 6 bases and J by 4 bases, with 10 bases between. The DNA of the CDR3 is TGTGCCTGTAAGGGGGTCGGGGCCAACGTCCTGACTTTC. Protein: CACKGVGANVLTF.

On this clone itself: The same CDR3 is also encoded by other DNA sequences in this sample. The rearrangement joins TRBV12-3 or TRBV12-4 to TRBJ1-2, with D perhaps matching TRBD1 (6 bases). V shed 5 bases and J shed 2 bases, with 9 bases lying between them. This CDR3 region has 13 residues. The CDR3 is CASSRQGNYGYTF. The DNA for the CDR3 is TGTGCCAGCAGTAGGCAGGGGAACTATGGCTACACCTTC.

This sequence joins TRBV6-1 and TRBJ1-1, with TRBD1 identical over 8 bases. CDR3 length: 15 residues. The germline V gene encodes CDR1 MNHNS and CDR2 SASEGT. V shed 3 bases and J 6 bases; nucleotides not matched to a gene: 9. This CDR3 reads CASSDDGQGKSEAFF. The CDR3 DNA follows: TGTGCCAGCAGTGACGACGGACAGGGTAAATCTGAAGCTTTCTTT.

This clone was recorded once. The sample carries other DNA sequences with the same CDR3. The chain combines TRBV9 with TRBJ2-3; D not resolved. Germline V CDR1 and CDR2: SGDLS, YYNGEE. V was clipped by 0 bases and J by 0 bases, with 5 bases between them. This CDR3 contains 14 residues. CDR3 residues: CASSVARSTDTQYF. CDR3 nucleotides: TGTGCCAGCAGCGTAGCCAGGAGCACAGATACGCAGTATTTT.

CDR3 amino acids: CATSEGLAGGWRAQETQYF. The DNA for the CDR3 is TGTGCCACCAGTGAAGGACTAGCGGGAGGCTGGAGGGCCCAAGAGACCCAGTACTTC. This chain connects TRBV24-1 to TRBJ2-5, with 14 bases aligning to TRBD2. V gave up 4 bases and J gave up 1 base; unmatched junction bases: 10. The germline CDR1 and CDR2 sequences are KGHDR and SFDVKD. The CDR3 runs 19 residues.

The chain combines TRBV19 with TRBJ2-1, with D tentatively TRBD1 (6 bases). The CDR3 spans 13 residues. Looked up from germline, CDR1 is LNHDA and CDR2 is SQIVND (reference sequence). Deletions cut 8 bases from V and 5 bases from J, with 13 bases between. CDR3 nucleotide sequence: TGTGCCAGTCGGGACAATCCTAACAATGAGCAGTTCTTC. It translates to CASRDNPNNEQFF.

The chain is built from TRBV5-1 and TRBJ2-4, with 12 bases aligning to TRBD2. The ends lost 4 bases at V and 1 base at J; junction bases unmatched: 6. The CDR3 has 17 amino acids. Germline CDR1 reads SGHRS; CDR2 reads YFSETQ. The CDR3 loop is CASSPGLAGIAKNIQYF. The CDR3 DNA follows: TGCGCCAGCAGCCCTGGACTAGCGGGGATCGCCAAAAACATTCAGTACTTC. Drawing the rest from reference TRBV5-1 and TRBJ2-4, the complete variable domain is KAGVTQTPRYLIKTRGQQVTLSCSPISGHRSVSWYQQTPGQGLQFLFEYFSETQRNKGNFPGRFSGRQFSNSRSEMNVSTLELGDSALYLCASSPGLAGIAKNIQYFGAGTRLSVL.

V and J are TRBV27 and TRBJ1-6; 7 bases map to TRBD1. Germline trimming cut 5 bases from V and 10 bases from J; bases unmatched to any gene: 5. Germline V lookup: CDR1 MNHEY, CDR2 SMNVEV (reference sequence). The CDR3 length is 13 residues. CDR3 coding DNA: TGTGCCAGCAGTACACAACAGGGGTCACCCCTCCACTTT. Encoded protein: CASSTQQGSPLHF.

V is TRBV28 and J is TRBJ1-2, with D possibly TRBD1 on 6 matching bases. The length of the CDR3 is 11 residues. The V end was cut by 11 bases, the J end by 8 bases, with 15 bases between. CDR1 and CDR2 (germline): MDHEN, SYDVKM. The CDR3 DNA follows: TGTGCCGCCCAGGGGACCCGAGGCTACACCTTC. It is translated as CAAQGTRGYTF.

The V and J genes are TRBV24-1 and TRBJ2-1; D remains ambiguous. V was cut by 5 bases and J by 4 bases, with 11 bases left in between. The CDR3 covers 14 residues. The V gene's germline CDR1 is KGHDR and CDR2 SFDVKD. The CDR3 DNA reads TGTGCCACCAGTGGGGCAGGTTGGTACAATGAGCAGTTCTTC. It yields the protein CATSGAGWYNEQFF.

The chain couples TRBV12-3 or TRBV12-4 to TRBJ2-3, with TRBD1 matching over 9 bases. V shed 5 bases, J shed 4 bases, and the junction held 1 base outside the gene matches. The CDR3 covers 13 residues. Here the CDR3 reads CASSGQGSDTQYF. Here the CDR3 DNA reads TGTGCCAGCAGTGGACAGGGGTCAGATACGCAGTATTTT.

In its sample, this clone was seen once. The gene calls are TRBV5-1 and TRBJ1-3; D unresolved. This CDR3 comprises 17 residues. Trimming removed 0 bases at V and 0 bases at J, with 13 bases between. Germline V gene lookup returns CDR1 SGHRS and CDR2 YFSETQ. CDR3 in DNA: TGCGCCAGCAGCTTGGAAAACCCGACGGGCTCTGGAAACACCATATATTTT. This sequence encodes CASSLENPTGSGNTIYF.

This clone was seen a single time. The CDR3 reads CASSSGHFNSPLHF. CDR3 nucleotide sequence: TGTGCCAGCAGTTCGGGACACTTTAATTCACCCCTCCACTTT. The chain has TRBV27 and TRBJ1-6; a weak D match, TRBD1 (6 bases). This CDR3 contains 14 residues. CDR1 and CDR2 (germline): MNHEY, SMNVEV (reference sequence). Between the trimmed V and J ends, which lost 4 bases and 6 bases, there was a span of 10 bases.

A remark on this clone: The identical CDR3 is also encoded by other nucleotide sequences in the sample. V usage is TRBV30 and J usage is TRBJ2-7; 8 bases are a match to TRBD1. This CDR3 contains 14 residues. V gave up 0 bases and J gave up 4 bases; unmatched junction bases: 5. Germline loops: CDR1 GTSNPN, CDR2 SVGIG (reference sequence). In nucleotides, the CDR3 is TGTGCCTGGAGTGTAGGACAGGGAAGTTACGAGCAGTACTTC. Protein product: CAWSVGQGSYEQYF.

The CDR3 protein is CASSSGQHEKLFF. The CDR3 region has the DNA TGTGCCAGCAGCTCTGGACAGCATGAAAAACTGTTTTTT. The rearrangement links TRBV7-9 to TRBJ1-4, with D perhaps matching TRBD1 (6 bases). Germline V gene sequence: CDR1 SEHNR, CDR2 FQNEAQ (reference sequence). This CDR3 has 13 residues. The V and J ends lost 4 bases and 6 bases respectively, with 9 bases between them.

The chain carries TRBV9 and TRBJ2-2; TRBD2 agrees at 9 bases. Unmatched junction bases numbered 13, after V lost 4 bases and J lost 0 bases. The CDR3 consists of 19 residues. The germline V gene encodes CDR1 SGDLS and CDR2 YYNGEE. This chain's CDR3 is CASSPRGGGLSANTGELFF. The CDR3, as DNA: TGTGCCAGCAGCCCCCGCGGGGGGGGACTGTCCGCGAACACCGGGGAGCTGTTTTTT.

V is TRBV6-5 and J is TRBJ1-3; D might be TRBD1 (6 bases). Deletions cut 5 bases from V and 2 bases from J, with 10 bases between. Germline CDR1 MNHEY, CDR2 SVGAGI. The CDR3 has 14 residues. The CDR3 DNA reads TGTGCCAGCAGTCCGACAGGCCCTGGAAACACCATATATTTT. Protein sequence: CASSPTGPGNTIYF.

This chain links TRBV3-1 (or the pseudogene TRBV3-2) with TRBJ2-5; TRBD2 might be the D (5 bases). V was trimmed by 0 bases and J by 5 bases, leaving 13 bases between them. CDR3 length: 15 amino acids. The germline V gene encodes CDR1 LGHDT and CDR2 YNNKEL (reference sequence). In nucleotides, the CDR3 is TGTGCCAGCAGCCAAGATTCATCTAGCCGTGAGACCCAGTACTTC. It specifies CASSQDSSSRETQYF.

This chain connects TRBV19 to TRBJ2-4; 7 bases are shared with TRBD2. V trimming: 3 bases; J trimming: 7 bases; junction bases outside the gene matches: 6. Germline CDR1 and CDR2: LNHDA and SQIVND (reference sequence). This CDR3 spans 14 amino acids. The DNA of the CDR3 is TGTGCCAGTAGTATTGAGCGGGGAAGTAACATTCAGTACTTC. The encoded protein is CASSIERGSNIQYF.